A selection of T cell receptor beta chains follows, all from one sample in a study of T cells after yellow fever vaccination. TCRdb re-called the 5' RACE reads through MiXCR, storing one row per CDR3 protein. The sample consists of 200,000 to 250,000 distinct CDR3 sequences, 3% to 4% of them appearing once. Sequenced material: CD4+ T cells sorted from PBMCs, taken 10 days after the yellow fever booster vaccination. The receptors stem from a man aged 18 to 30 who received the YFV17D yellow fever vaccine. CDR3s leave out the opening cysteine and the closing phenylalanine or tryptophan. The D gene is left open where the match is weak.

D	V	J	CDR3
.	TRBV20-1	TRBJ1-1	SARDRGGMNTEAF
.	TRBV4-2	TRBJ1-6	ASSQDWGGDSPLH
TRBD2	TRBV4-3	TRBJ2-3	ASSHTSEDTQY
TRBD1	TRBV7-2	TRBJ1-4	ASSRTGISPKLF
.	TRBV5-1	TRBJ1-1	ASSLIGYEVF
TRBD1	TRBV14	TRBJ1-2	ASSQARQGGGYT
.	TRBV5-1	TRBJ1-5	ASSLDGNQPQH
.	TRBV4-3	TRBJ1-3	ASSQAHESSGNTIY
.	TRBV20-1	TRBJ2-2	SAGNTGELF
.	TRBV6-5	TRBJ1-2	ASSYPAGSGYGYT
.	TRBV5-5	TRBJ2-3	ASSLVQGQTDTQY
.	TRBV28	TRBJ2-3	ASSLLTDTQY
.	TRBV7-2	TRBJ1-4	ASAQERATNEKLF
.	TRBV5-1	TRBJ2-3	ASSSSTPSTDTQY
.	TRBV3-1	TRBJ2-7	ASSRFQGGLDYEQY
TRBD2	TRBV7-3	TRBJ2-1	ASSLIGGAHNEQF
.	TRBV21-1	TRBJ1-5	ASSKAVGNQPQH
.	TRBV6-5	TRBJ1-2	ASRGMGDYGYT
TRBD1	TRBV6-2/TRBV6-3	TRBJ2-2	ASSSQGAGHTGELF
TRBD2	TRBV5-1	TRBJ2-1	ASSPTSGTKGGEQF
TRBD2	TRBV7-8	TRBJ2-7	ASLPRGDDYEQY
.	TRBV20-1	TRBJ2-2	SARDFRQLNTGELF
.	TRBV6-5	TRBJ1-1	ASSYSGGSTEAF
.	TRBV6-2/TRBV6-3	TRBJ2-1	ASSYSKGRGKPNEQF
TRBD1	TRBV6-5	TRBJ2-6	ASRRQGGRANVLT
.	TRBV5-1	TRBJ1-2	ASSLVPNQGGGYT
.	TRBV24-1	TRBJ2-3	ATSATGTDTDTQY
TRBD1	TRBV27	TRBJ1-1	ASSRLQGGTEAF
.	TRBV7-3	TRBJ2-2	ASSLVWSSGELF
.	TRBV5-5	TRBJ2-1	ASSLAVSPNEQF
.	TRBV7-6	TRBJ2-5	ASSRRTDQETQY
TRBD1	TRBV4-3	TRBJ1-2	ASSQSDRGSGYT
TRBD2	TRBV20-1	TRBJ2-7	SAPSGGDEQY
TRBD1	TRBV18	TRBJ1-5	ASSLTTGYNQPQH
.	TRBV7-8	TRBJ1-2	ASSLARRGPIGGYT
.	TRBV5-6	TRBJ2-5	ASSLDGGLRKTQY
.	TRBV4-1	TRBJ2-6	ASSQEGGSSGANVLT
.	TRBV27	TRBJ2-5	ASIGDRGGQETQY
.	TRBV4-3	TRBJ1-1	ASSPGKQSGDTEAF
.	TRBV12-3/TRBV12-4	TRBJ2-3	ASSLAGYTQY
TRBD2	TRBV15	TRBJ2-1	ATSAGRGSYNEQF
.	TRBV19	TRBJ1-1	ASSSRNRPNTEAF
TRBD1	TRBV4-1	TRBJ1-1	ASTANRGLDTEAF
.	TRBV7-9	TRBJ1-5	ASSLAGDQPQH